Listed here are 21 T cell receptor beta chains from one sample, sequenced in a study of OX40 agonist ivuxolimab in advanced cancers. Produced via immunoSEQ multiplex PCR; TCRdb's table is partial and in-frame only. The sample includes some 19,000 clones, about 73% seen only once; the top ten take roughly a third. The sequenced sample was CD4+ or CD8+ T cells sorted from blood, obtained in a trial of the OX40 agonist ivuxolimab. The receptors originated from an adult with an advanced solid tumor such as melanoma, head and neck, liver or kidney cancer.

This chain connects TRBV2 to TRBJ1-1; D might be TRBD1 (5 bases). There are 15 residues in the CDR3. V lost 9 bases, J lost 5 bases, and 22 bases lay in between. Germline CDR1 and CDR2: SNHLY and FYNNEI. The CDR3 DNA reads as TGTGCCAGAGGGACGGCGGGGGATGTCGGGACTGAAGCTTTCTTT. Translated, it gives CARGTAGDVGTEAFF.

Only one count was recorded for this clone. The chain links TRBV5-1 to TRBJ2-1; 12 bases fit TRBD2. V shed 4 bases and J 8 bases; nucleotides not matched to a gene: 4. CDR1 and CDR2 from the germline V gene are SGHRS and YFSETQ. The CDR3 has 14 residues. The DNA for the CDR3 is TGCGCCAGCAGCGGGACTAGCGGGTGGGATGAGCAGTTCTTC. Translated: CASSGTSGWDEQFF.

The rearrangement links TRBV28 to TRBJ2-7; 8 bases match TRBD2. CDR1 MDHEN and CDR2 SYDVKM come from the germline V gene. This CDR3 is built from 14 residues. Unmatched junction bases numbered 8, after V lost 7 bases and J lost 3 bases. The CDR3 region is CASTMPGTSYEQYF. The CDR3, as DNA: TGTGCCAGCACTATGCCCGGGACTAGCTACGAGCAGTACTTC. Complete variable domain (other parts from reference TRBV28 and TRBJ2-7): DVKVTQSSRYLVKRTGEKVFLECVQDMDHENMFWYRQDPGLGLRLIYFSYDVKMKEKGDIPEGYSVSREKKERFSLILESASTNQTSMYLCASTMPGTSYEQYFGPGTRLTVT.

In its sample, this clone is medium-sized. The chain combines TRBV19 with TRBJ2-1; no clear D. This CDR3 has 13 amino acids. Germline CDR1 is LNHDA and CDR2 is SQIVND (reference sequence). The V gene lost 3 bases and the J gene lost 0 bases, with 3 bases spanning the gap. CDR3 nucleotides: TGTGCCAGTAGTATCTCCTCCTACAATGAGCAGTTCTTC. Its protein is CASSISSYNEQFF.

The table lists this clone with a few counts. This chain connects TRBV9 to TRBJ1-6, with unresolved D. Germline lookup yields CDR1 SGDLS and CDR2 YYNGEE. The germline V and J ends were trimmed by 0 bases and 11 bases, with 6 bases remaining between them. The CDR3 totals 12 residues. This CDR3 is CASSVAGAPLHF. The CDR3 DNA is TGTGCCAGCAGCGTAGCTGGGGCACCCCTCCACTTT.

The rearrangement links TRBV7-9 to TRBJ2-7; D gene unclear. CDR3 length: 12 amino acids. The germline V gene encodes CDR1 SEHNR and CDR2 FQNEAQ (reference sequence). Between the trimmed V and J ends, which lost 7 bases and 3 bases, there was a span of 10 bases. The CDR3 nucleotides read TGTGCCAGCATCACCAGTAGCTACGAGCAGTACTTC. This translates into CASITSSYEQYF.

V usage is TRBV29-1 and J usage is TRBJ1-2; 11 positions match TRBD1. This CDR3 spans 14 amino acids. V shed 8 bases, J shed 3 bases, and the junction held 8 bases outside the gene matches. The germline gives CDR1 SQVTM, CDR2 ANQGSEA. The CDR3 here is CSHRTGGADYGYTF. The CDR3 DNA reads as TGCAGCCACAGGACAGGGGGCGCGGACTATGGCTACACCTTC.

The chain has TRBV6-1 and TRBJ1-5, with no clear D. CDR1 is MNHNS, CDR2 SASEGT, per germline. This CDR3 is built from 16 residues. V was clipped by 0 bases and J by 2 bases, with 11 bases between them. CDR3 protein: CASSEAPGRGNQPQHF. CDR3 bases: TGTGCCAGCAGTGAAGCCCCGGGTCGGGGCAATCAGCCCCAGCATTTT.

A single count supports this clone. The chain couples TRBV6-5 to TRBJ2-1, with 8 bases that match TRBD2. This CDR3 comprises 15 residues. The V segment lost 6 bases and the J segment 7 bases; nucleotides outside the gene matches: 11. Germline CDR1 and CDR2: MNHEY and SVGAGI. The CDR3 region has the DNA TGTGCCAGCAGCCGGACTAGTCCGGGGGGGAATGAGCAGTTCTTC. It codes for CASSRTSPGGNEQFF.

This chain uses TRBV9 with TRBJ2-1; 7 bases line up with TRBD1. The CDR3 runs 13 residues. Germline V lookup: CDR1 SGDLS, CDR2 YYNGEE. V lost 4 bases and J lost 7; bases outside the gene matches: 5. Here the CDR3 DNA reads TGTGCCAGCAGCCTGCAGGACAGGAATGAGCAGTTCTTC. As protein: CASSLQDRNEQFF.

This rearrangement joins TRBV7-9 to TRBJ2-3; TRBD1 aligns across 9 bases. V lost 5 bases and J lost 2; bases outside the gene matches: 11. The CDR3 covers 17 residues. Germline assignment: CDR1 SEHNR and CDR2 FQNEAQ (reference sequence). CDR3 amino acids: CASSPSLDRGPTDTQYF. CDR3 nucleotide sequence: TGTGCCAGCAGCCCATCCTTGGACAGGGGCCCCACAGATACGCAGTATTTT.

The chain recombines TRBV2 with TRBJ1-5, with D possibly being TRBD1 (6 bases). CDR3 length equals 15 residues. Germline V gives CDR1 SNHLY, CDR2 FYNNEI. V lost 7 bases, J lost 5 bases, and 18 bases lay in between. The CDR3 bases are TGTGCCAGCACCCCGGGGCAGGGGAAGTATCAGCCCCAGCATTTT. It encodes CASTPGQGKYQPQHF.

The chain has TRBV6-5 and TRBJ1-6, with 7 bases that match TRBD1. This CDR3 is built from 14 residues. Trimming removed 6 bases from V and 10 bases from J; junction bases left unmatched: 9. Germline CDR1 reads MNHEY; CDR2 reads SVGAGI. CDR3 residues: CASSTQGVHSPLHF. In nucleotides, the CDR3 is TGTGCCAGCAGCACCCAGGGGGTCCACTCACCCCTCCACTTT.

The gene calls are TRBV6-1 and TRBJ1-1; tentative D call: TRBD1 (5 bases). The CDR3 has 11 amino acids. Trimming cost V 7 bases and J 11 bases, with 14 bases left between them. CDR1 is MNHNS, CDR2 SASEGT, per germline. In DNA, the CDR3 is TGTGCCAGCACCCCGGGACCCATCGCTTTCTTT. Its protein is CASTPGPIAFF.

This clone was seen a single time. DNA for the CDR3: TGCGCCAGCAGCCAAGGAGGGCAGGGGTGGACCGGGGAGCTGTTTTTT. Its protein is CASSQGGQGWTGELFF. The chain couples TRBV4-1 to TRBJ2-2; tentative D call: TRBD1 (6 bases). The CDR3 runs to 16 residues. V lost 1 base to trimming and J lost 5 bases, with 14 bases between them. From germline, CDR1 is MGHRA and CDR2 YSYEKL.

The J gene is TRBJ2-7, the V gene TRBV11-2, with 10 bases lining up with TRBD1. CDR1 is SGHAT, CDR2 FQNNGV, per germline. This CDR3 contains 19 residues. J was trimmed by 7 bases and V by 3 bases; bases with no gene match: 21. CDR3: CASSFSGTGAPSTRGEQYF. CDR3 coding DNA: TGTGCCAGCAGCTTCTCCGGGACAGGGGCCCCTAGCACCCGTGGGGAGCAGTACTTC. The complete variable domain, with remaining parts taken from reference TRBV11-2 and TRBJ2-7, reads EAGVAQSPRYKIIEKRQSVAFWCNPISGHATLYWYQQILGQGPKLLIQFQNNGVVDDSQLPKDRFSAERLKGVDSTLKIQPAKLEDSAVYLCASSFSGTGAPSTRGEQYFGPGTRLTVT.

This chain uses TRBV11-2 with TRBJ2-1; D call uncertain. CDR1 and CDR2 (germline): SGHAT, FQNNGV. The CDR3 is 14 amino acids. Trimming shortened V by 5 bases and J by 2 bases, and 10 bases separated the two germline ends. CDR3 sequence reads: CASSHGVAYNEQFF. The CDR3 nucleotides read TGTGCCAGCAGCCACGGAGTAGCCTACAATGAGCAGTTCTTC.

This sequence joins TRBV6-5 and TRBJ1-6, with a weak D call TRBD1 (6 bases). Per the germline V gene, CDR1 is MNHEY and CDR2 is SVGAGI. V was pared by 0 bases and J by 16 bases, with 16 bases between. The CDR3 sequence is 14 residues long. The CDR3 protein is CASSYSSKGHLLHF. CDR3 sequence (DNA): TGTGCCAGCAGTTACTCGAGTAAGGGACACCTTCTCCACTTT.

In its sample, this clone was seen once. This rearrangement joins TRBV6-1 to TRBJ2-1; the match to TRBD1 covers 10 bases. The CDR3 runs 15 residues. V trimming: 6 bases; J trimming: 2 bases; junction bases outside the gene matches: 4. Germline V CDR1 and CDR2: MNHNS, SASEGT. CDR3 residues: CASRGTGDPYNEQFF. As DNA, the CDR3 is TGTGCCAGCAGGGGGACAGGGGATCCCTACAATGAGCAGTTCTTC.

The rearrangement links TRBV27 to TRBJ2-1; 7 bases are a match to TRBD1. There are 15 residues in the CDR3. The germline V gene encodes CDR1 MNHEY and CDR2 SMNVEV (reference sequence). Trimming took 6 bases from V and 4 from J; bases not matched to a gene: 9. CDR3 coding DNA: TGTGCCAGCAGCTTCATGACAGGGCCTTACAATGAGCAGTTCTTC. Amino acid sequence: CASSFMTGPYNEQFF.

As concerns this clone: The germline gene is not matched at one end of the junction; a read error may be the cause. The V call is TRBV6-5, the J call TRBJ2-1, with 9 bases aligning to TRBD2. CDR1 and CDR2 (germline): MNHEY, SVGAGI. CDR3 length equals 14 residues. The CDR3 bases are TGTGCCGGCAGATTAGCGGGAGTCTACAATGAGCAGTTCTTC. It codes for CAGRLAGVYNEQFF.